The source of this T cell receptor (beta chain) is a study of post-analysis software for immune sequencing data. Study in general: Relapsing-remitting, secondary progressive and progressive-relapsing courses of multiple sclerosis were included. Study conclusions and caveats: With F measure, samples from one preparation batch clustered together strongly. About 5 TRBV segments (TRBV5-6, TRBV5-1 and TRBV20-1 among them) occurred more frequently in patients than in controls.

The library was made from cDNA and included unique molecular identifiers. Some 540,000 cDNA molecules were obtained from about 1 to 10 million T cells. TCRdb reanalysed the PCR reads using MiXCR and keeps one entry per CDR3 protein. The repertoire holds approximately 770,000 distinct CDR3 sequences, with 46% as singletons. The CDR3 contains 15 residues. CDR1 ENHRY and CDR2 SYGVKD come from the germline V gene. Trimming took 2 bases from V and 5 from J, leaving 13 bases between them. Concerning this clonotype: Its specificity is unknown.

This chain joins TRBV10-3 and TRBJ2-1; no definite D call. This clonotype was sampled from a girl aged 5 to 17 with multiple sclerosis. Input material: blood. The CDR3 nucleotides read TGTGCCATCAGTGAGCCGACCGCGGCGGACAATGAGCAGTTCTTC. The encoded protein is CAISEPTAADNEQFF.